Presented here are 10 T cell receptor beta chains from one specimen sequenced in a study of T cells after yellow fever vaccination. TCRdb reprocessed the 5' RACE reads with MiXCR, giving one entry per CDR3 protein. The table lists some 600,000 distinct CDR3 sequences, around a sixth of them singletons. This material consisted of PBMCs, taken about 5 days after the first yellow fever vaccination. These receptors all stem from a young man who received the YFV17D yellow fever vaccine.

The rearrangement joins TRBV6-1 to TRBJ2-3; no clear D gene. The CDR3 runs to 16 residues. The V and J ends lost 4 bases and 4 bases respectively, with 18 bases between them. Per the germline V gene, CDR1 is MNHNS and CDR2 is SASEGT. CDR3 nucleotides: TGTGCCAGCAGTGGCCCATACGGCCTGTCGCCAGATACGCAGTATTTT. Translated, it gives CASSGPYGLSPDTQYF.

The chain employs TRBV6-1 and TRBJ2-1; D is undetermined. There are 13 residues in the CDR3. Germline V lookup: CDR1 MNHNS, CDR2 SASEGT. The V end lost 0 bases, the J end lost 10 bases, and 10 bases lay between the germline ends. CDR3 coding DNA: TGTGCCAGCAGTGAAGCGCTTTTGCACGAGCAGTTCTTC. Residues: CASSEALLHEQFF.

This clonotype was detected a few times. The rearrangement joins TRBV4-2 to TRBJ2-3; the D gene is possibly TRBD1 (5 bases). The CDR3 contains 13 residues. V was shortened by 5 bases and J by 4 bases, with 10 bases between the two germline ends. Germline V CDR1 and CDR2: LGHNA, YNFKEQ. This CDR3 is CASSSDTPDTQYF. In DNA form, the CDR3 reads TGTGCCAGCAGCTCGGACACTCCAGATACGCAGTATTTT.

This clonotype was found a few times. The CDR3: CASRGGGELFF. CDR3 coding DNA: TGTGCCAGTCGCGGGGGCGGGGAGCTGTTTTTT. The V call is TRBV19, the J call TRBJ2-2; TRBD2 aligns across 7 bases. Germline V lookup: CDR1 LNHDA, CDR2 SQIVND (reference sequence). This CDR3 comprises 11 residues. V lost 8 bases, J lost 7 bases, and 1 base stayed unmatched.

The chain couples TRBV5-1 to TRBJ2-1, with D hard to call. This CDR3 contains 12 residues. Germline V lookup: CDR1 SGHRS, CDR2 YFSETQ. V was cut by 0 bases and J by 9 bases, with 7 bases left in between. CDR3 in DNA: TGCGCCAGCAGCTTGGCCCTACGTGAGCAGTTCTTC. Its protein is CASSLALREQFF.

This clonotype has at least ten counts. This sequence joins TRBV12-3 or TRBV12-4 and TRBJ1-1; D unclear. This CDR3 is built from 13 residues. V lost 2 bases to trimming and J lost 2 bases, with 6 bases between them. The CDR3 nucleotides are TGTGCCAGCAGTTTACCCCAAAACACTGAAGCTTTCTTT. Residues: CASSLPQNTEAFF.

This clonotype was counted only a few times. The chain combines TRBV7-2 with TRBJ2-3; no clear D gene. There are 12 residues in the CDR3. V was clipped by 8 bases and J by 2 bases, with 8 bases between them. Germline V lookup: CDR1 SGHTA, CDR2 FQGNSA. The DNA of the CDR3 is TGTGCCAGCCACGCGGACACAGATACGCAGTATTTT. Translating gives CASHADTDTQYF.

V is TRBV6-4 and J is TRBJ2-1; 12 positions agree with TRBD2. The germline V gene encodes CDR1 MRHNA and CDR2 SNTAGT. CDR3 size: 13 residues. DNA of the CDR3: TGTGCTAGCCCTAGCGGGGGGGCCCGCGAGCAGTTCTTC. This codes for CASPSGGAREQFF.

The sample holds a few counts of this clonotype. The chain uses TRBV6-5 and TRBJ2-3; D is possibly TRBD2 (6 bases). The V gene's germline CDR1 is MNHEY and CDR2 SVGAGI. The CDR3 contains 18 residues. V lost 4 bases and J 1 base, leaving 21 bases between the germline ends. The CDR3 coding sequence is TGTGCCAGCAGTTTCCTCACGGGAGCGGGCATACGCACAGATACGCAGTATTTT. It encodes CASSFLTGAGIRTDTQYF.

This clonotype was observed at least ten times. V is TRBV12-3 or TRBV12-4 and J is TRBJ2-7, with D unclear. Trimming took 6 bases from V and 5 from J, leaving 8 bases between them. This CDR3 region has 11 residues. DNA for the CDR3: TGTGCCAGCAGCTTCTTGGACGAGCAGTACTTC. Encoded protein: CASSFLDEQYF.